These T cell receptor beta chains were read from a single sample in a study of blood T cell repertoires in COVID-19. The repertoire was sequenced with immunoSEQ multiplex PCR; TCRdb's copy has only in-frame clones and lacks some. The sample has about 250,000 clones, 87% seen once. The sample was peripheral blood. Receptors originate from a man between 18 and 35 years old with active or convalescent COVID-19. Each CDR3 is given with its conserved first and last residue. D genes are given only for firm matches. Rows give clone size only sometimes, using once, few, many, or a class for an expanded clone.

>TRBJ2-1|TRBD2|TRBV7-9|-
CASSLTSGTYNEQFF
TGTGCCAGCAGCTTAACTAGCGGTACCTACAATGAGCAGTTCTTC
>TRBJ1-6|TRBD1|TRBV29-1|-
CSVGDRGNSPLHF
TGCAGCGTTGGGGACAGGGGGAATTCACCCCTCCACTTT
>TRBJ1-4|-|TRBV4-3|-
CASSQGEQGKANEKLFF
TGCGCCAGCAGCCAGGGGGAACAGGGAAAGGCGAATGAAAAACTGTTTTTT
>TRBJ1-2|-|TRBV12-3/TRBV12-4|-
CASSFIPNYGYTF
TGTGCCAGCAGTTTTATTCCTAACTATGGCTACACCTTC
>TRBJ2-1|TRBD2|TRBV28|-
CASSNRTSGRATPHEQFF
TGTGCCAGCAGTAACCGGACTAGCGGGAGGGCCACCCCGCATGAGCAGTTCTTC
>TRBJ1-1|-|TRBV5-6|-
CASSYGSNTEAFF
TGTGCCAGCAGCTATGGGAGTAACACTGAAGCTTTCTTT
>TRBJ2-7|TRBD2|TRBV7-9|few
CASSFDTMGGEQYF
TGTGCCAGCAGCTTCGACACCATGGGGGGGGAGCAGTACTTC
>TRBJ2-1|TRBD2|TRBV4-3|-
CASSQRGGADEQFF
TGCGCCAGCAGCCAACGCGGGGGGGCCGATGAGCAGTTCTTC
>TRBJ2-7|TRBD1|TRBV13|-
CASSSQGANYEQYF
TGTGCCAGCAGTTCGCAGGGGGCAAACTACGAGCAGTACTTC
>TRBJ1-1|-|TRBV19|-
CASSIDDNPGGEAFF
TGTGCCAGTAGTATAGATGATAATCCCGGAGGTGAAGCTTTCTTT
>TRBJ2-3|-|TRBV5-1|-
CASGIAGDLTDTQYF
TGCGCCAGCGGGATAGCAGGGGATCTCACAGATACGCAGTATTTT
>TRBJ2-3|TRBD2|TRBV4-3|-
CASSHVSGLAGVDTQYF
TGCGCCAGCAGCCATGTTAGCGGGTTAGCGGGGGTGGATACGCAGTATTTT
>TRBJ2-1|-|TRBV4-3|-
CASSQDGNEQFF
TGCGCCAGCAGCCAAGACGGTAATGAGCAGTTCTTC
>TRBJ2-7|TRBD2|TRBV19|-
CASSGGLAGGVYEQYF
TGTGCCAGTAGTGGAGGACTAGCGGGGGGAGTCTACGAGCAGTACTTC
>TRBJ2-7|-|TRBV6-2/TRBV6-3|few
CASSYAGQLYEQYF
TGTGCCAGCAGTTACGCGGGCCAACTCTACGAGCAGTACTTC
>TRBJ1-1|-|TRBV4-3|-
CASSQDRRQDFPEAFF
TGCGCCAGCAGCCAAGATAGGCGCCAGGATTTCCCTGAAGCTTTCTTT
>TRBJ2-2|-|TRBV25-1|-
CASSTPGTGELFF
TGTGCCAGCAGTACGCCAGGAACCGGGGAGCTGTTTTTT
>TRBJ2-5|TRBD2|TRBV7-9|-
CASSPSGSGTETQYF
TGTGCCAGCAGCCCGAGCGGGAGTGGGACGGAGACCCAGTACTTC
>TRBJ2-7|-|TRBV4-1|-
CASSQDSSLMTEGIYEQYF
TGCGCCAGCAGCCAAGATAGTAGTCTCATGACAGAAGGGATCTACGAGCAGTACTTC
>TRBJ1-2|TRBD1|TRBV15|-
CATSRDNRDRGHGYTF
TGTGCCACCAGCAGAGATAACCGGGACAGGGGTCACGGCTACACCTTC
>TRBJ2-7|TRBD2|TRBV7-9|-
CASSLLAGGVHEQYF
TGTGCCAGCAGCTTACTCGCGGGAGGGGTCCACGAGCAGTACTTC
>TRBJ2-2|-|TRBV30|few
CAWSQSGELFF
TGTGCCTGGAGCCAGTCCGGGGAGCTGTTTTTT
>TRBJ1-5|-|TRBV2|few
CASRGFGQHNQPQHF
TGTGCCAGCAGGGGATTTGGACAGCACAATCAGCCCCAGCATTTT
>TRBJ1-5|-|TRBV2|-
CASSRDFNQPQHF
TGTGCCAGCAGCCGGGACTTTAATCAGCCCCAGCATTTT
>TRBJ1-4|TRBD1|TRBV7-8|-
CASSLFVQGGIGEKLFF
TGTGCCAGCAGCTTATTCGTGCAGGGGGGCATTGGTGAAAAACTGTTTTTT
>TRBJ2-1|TRBD2|TRBV7-3|-
CASSLSGGASYNEQFF
TGTGCCAGCAGCCTTAGCGGGGGGGCATCCTACAATGAGCAGTTCTTC
>TRBJ2-7|TRBD2|TRBV5-1|-
CASSLAGGGHEQYF
TGCGCCAGCAGCTTAGCGGGAGGGGGCCACGAGCAGTACTTC
>TRBJ1-6|-|TRBV7-2|-
CASSLPGRHGSPLHF
TGTGCCAGCAGCTTACCAGGCCGACATGGTTCACCCCTCCACTTT
>TRBJ1-2|-|TRBV28|once
CATQRGQNYGYTF
TGTGCCACTCAGAGAGGACAGAACTATGGCTACACCTTC
>TRBJ1-5|TRBD1|TRBV7-2|-
CASSPRAGGHNQPQHF
TGTGCCAGCAGCCCCCGGGCAGGGGGACACAATCAGCCCCAGCATTTT
>TRBJ1-2|TRBD1|TRBV27|-
CASSSSGTGNRGYTF
TGTGCCAGCAGTTCGTCCGGGACAGGGAACAGAGGCTACACCTTC
>TRBJ1-6|TRBD1|TRBV7-3|-
CASSSTGQDSPLHF
TGTGCCAGCAGCTCAACCGGACAGGATTCACCCCTCCACTTT
>TRBJ2-3|TRBD1|TRBV4-3|-
CASSQDITGGSDTQYF
TGCGCCAGCAGCCAGGACATAACAGGGGGCTCGGATACGCAGTATTTT
>TRBJ1-1|TRBD1|TRBV25-1|-
CASSGTGELAEAFF
TGTGCCAGCAGTGGGACAGGGGAGTTGGCTGAAGCTTTCTTT
>TRBJ1-1|-|TRBV5-6|-
CASSSWRGDTEAFF
TGTGCCAGCAGCTCGTGGAGGGGCGACACTGAAGCTTTCTTT
>TRBJ1-2|-|TRBV15|-
CATSSAGVSYGYTF
TGTGCCACCAGCAGTGCAGGGGTTAGCTATGGCTACACCTTC
>TRBJ2-7|-|TRBV11-3|-
CASSLGVGPYEQYF
TGTGCCAGCAGCTTAGGAGTCGGTCCCTACGAGCAGTACTTC
>TRBJ1-1|-|TRBV21-1|-
CASSRGLHRPGTEAFF
TGTGCCAGCAGCAGAGGTCTTCACCGCCCGGGGACTGAAGCTTTCTTT
>TRBJ2-7|-|TRBV24-1|once
CATSDGRSYEQYF
TGTGCCACCAGTGATGGGCGTTCCTACGAGCAGTACTTC
>TRBJ2-1|TRBD2|TRBV10-3|-
CAISDPSGSSNEQFF
TGTGCCATCAGTGACCCCAGCGGGAGTTCGAATGAGCAGTTCTTC
>TRBJ2-3|-|TRBV6-5|once
CASRPATDTQYF
TGTGCCAGCCGCCCAGCGACAGATACGCAGTATTTT
>TRBJ1-2|TRBD1|TRBV9|once
CASNRGTDYGYTF
TGTGCCAGCAACCGGGGGACAGACTATGGCTACACCTTC
>TRBJ1-5|TRBD1|TRBV7-2|-
CASSLRQGDQPQHF
TGTGCCAGCAGCTTACGCCAGGGGGACCAGCCCCAGCATTTT
>TRBJ2-3|-|TRBV11-2|-
CASSSLASTDTQYF
TGTGCCAGCAGCTCGCTAGCGTCAACAGATACGCAGTATTTT
>TRBJ2-7|TRBD1|TRBV6-1|-
CASSDRDRNEQYF
TGTGCCAGCAGTGACAGGGACAGAAACGAGCAGTACTTC
>TRBJ1-2|-|TRBV5-1|-
CASSLEVSTNYGYTF
TGCGCCAGCAGCTTGGAAGTATCTACTAACTATGGCTACACCTTC
>TRBJ2-7|TRBD2|TRBV7-2|-
CASSLVGSGSSYEQYF
TGTGCCAGCAGCTTAGTTGGTAGCGGGAGTTCCTACGAGCAGTACTTC
>TRBJ1-5|TRBD1|TRBV29-1|-
CRCRTGVYQPQHF
TGCAGATGCCGGACAGGGGTTTATCAGCCCCAGCATTTT
>TRBJ2-7|-|TRBV2|-
CASSLRQGGYEQYF
TGTGCCAGCAGCCTCCGACAGGGAGGCTACGAGCAGTACTTC
>TRBJ1-1|-|TRBV10-1|-
CASSEVGLLGEAFF
TGCGCCAGCAGTGAGGTTGGACTCCTCGGGGAAGCTTTCTTT
>TRBJ1-5|-|TRBV4-1|-
CASSQGGRVGGNQPQHF
TGCGCCAGCAGCCAAGGAGGCAGGGTAGGGGGCAATCAGCCCCAGCATTTT
>TRBJ1-1|TRBD1|TRBV24-1|-
CATSDSDRVFEAFF
TGTGCCACCAGTGACTCTGACAGGGTCTTTGAAGCTTTCTTT
>TRBJ1-1|-|TRBV12-3/TRBV12-4|few
CASSWNTEAFF
TGTGCCAGCAGCTGGAACACTGAAGCTTTCTTT
>TRBJ2-5|TRBD2|TRBV5-4|-
CASSSPTSGPGETQYF
TGTGCCAGCAGCTCTCCGACTAGCGGCCCGGGAGAGACCCAGTACTTC
>TRBJ2-5|TRBD2|TRBV5-1|-
CASSPGGLAETQYF
TGCGCCAGCAGCCCCGGGGGACTAGCCGAGACCCAGTACTTC
>TRBJ1-2|TRBD1|TRBV9|-
CASSNRDRGIDGYTF
TGTGCCAGCAGCAACCGGGACAGGGGAATTGATGGCTACACCTTC
>TRBJ1-1|TRBD1|TRBV12-3/TRBV12-4|-
CASSLTGETEAFF
TGTGCCAGCAGTTTGACAGGGGAAACTGAAGCTTTCTTT
>TRBJ2-7|-|TRBV30|-
CAWRKTGSYEQYF
TGTGCCTGGAGGAAGACTGGCTCCTACGAGCAGTACTTC
>TRBJ1-5|-|TRBV15|-
CATSRDETAYSNQPQHF
TGTGCCACCAGCAGAGATGAAACAGCTTATAGCAATCAGCCCCAGCATTTT
>TRBJ2-1|-|TRBV28|-
CASSSPGGSFYNEQFF
TGTGCCAGCAGTTCACCGGGGGGCAGCTTCTACAATGAGCAGTTCTTC